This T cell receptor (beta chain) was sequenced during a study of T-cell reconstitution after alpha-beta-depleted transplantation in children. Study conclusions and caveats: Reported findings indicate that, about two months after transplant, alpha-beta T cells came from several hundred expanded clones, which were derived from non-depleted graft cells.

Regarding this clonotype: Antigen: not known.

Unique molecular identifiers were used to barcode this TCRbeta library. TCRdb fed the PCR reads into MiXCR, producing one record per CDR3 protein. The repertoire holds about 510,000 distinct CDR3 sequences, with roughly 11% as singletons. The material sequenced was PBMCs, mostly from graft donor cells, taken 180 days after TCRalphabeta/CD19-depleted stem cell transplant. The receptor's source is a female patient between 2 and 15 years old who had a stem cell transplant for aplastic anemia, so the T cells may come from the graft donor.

For the CDR3, the DNA is TGTGCCAGCAGCCCCCGGCAGCGGGAGGGCCGGGGGACAGATACGCAGTATTTT. Translated: CASSPRQREGRGTDTQYF. This chain links TRBV11-2 with TRBJ2-3, with 10 positions matching TRBD2. Germline trimming cut 5 bases from V and 3 bases from J; bases unmatched to any gene: 14. The CDR3 is made up of 18 amino acids. The germline V gene encodes CDR1 SGHAT and CDR2 FQNNGV.